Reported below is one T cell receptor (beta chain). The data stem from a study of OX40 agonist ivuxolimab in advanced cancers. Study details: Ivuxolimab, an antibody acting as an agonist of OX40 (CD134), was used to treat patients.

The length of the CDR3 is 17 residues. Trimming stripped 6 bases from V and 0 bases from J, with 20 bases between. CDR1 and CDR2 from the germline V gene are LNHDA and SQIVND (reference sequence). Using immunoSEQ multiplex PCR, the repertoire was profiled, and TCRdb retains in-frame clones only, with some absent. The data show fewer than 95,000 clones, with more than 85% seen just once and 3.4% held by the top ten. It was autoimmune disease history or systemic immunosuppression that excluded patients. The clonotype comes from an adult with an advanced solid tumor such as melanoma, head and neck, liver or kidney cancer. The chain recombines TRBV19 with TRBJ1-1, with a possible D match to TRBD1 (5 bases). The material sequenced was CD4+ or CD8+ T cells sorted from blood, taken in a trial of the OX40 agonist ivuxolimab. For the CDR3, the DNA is TGTGCCAGTAGCTTCCCTAACGGGGGGTCCTTGAACACTGAAGCTTTCTTT. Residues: CASSFPNGGSLNTEAFF.